This T cell receptor beta chain came from a study of shared clonotypes between healthy human individuals. Whole-study results and caveats: A few donors had around 5.5% of their naive CD4 clonotypes in common. Memory subsets generally showed smaller estimated richness than naive subsets did.

On this clone: Its target is unknown.

The CDR3 spans 15 residues. CDR1 and CDR2 from the germline V gene are KGHSH and LQKENI. With 6 bases removed from V and 5 bases from J, the gap between germline ends came to 19 bases. Sequencing used immunoSEQ multiplex PCR; TCRdb keeps in-frame clones, though not all of them. The sample consists of over a million clones, more than 75% of them appearing once. Input material: memory CD4+ T cells from PBMCs. This sample's subset: CD45RA-negative fraction. This clonotype was sampled from a man in his late teens or twenties in good health. Some clones in this sample may be carry-over from other donors' samples. The rearrangement joins TRBV18 to TRBJ2-5; the D gene is possibly TRBD1 (7 bases). The CDR3 DNA reads as TGTGCCAGCTCTGCGAGGAGGGGGCGCGGGGAGACCCAGTACTTC. Its protein product is CASSARRGRGETQYF.